The present T cell receptor beta chain was sequenced within a study of blood T cell repertoires in COVID-19. The data were produced by immunoSEQ multiplex PCR, yet TCRdb's version contains in-frame clones alone and is incomplete. The sample lists about 220,000 clones, about nine tenths occurring once. Enrolled through a virtual design, the participants were between roughly 18 and 90 years of age and came from 24 US areas. Germline CDR1 and CDR2: ENHRY and SYGVKD. Trimming removed 8 bases from V and 3 bases from J, with 14 bases in between. The CDR3 is 14 amino acids. The chain has TRBV10-3 and TRBJ2-1, with D perhaps matching TRBD2 (6 bases). Material: PBMCs or T cells enriched from blood (not recorded which). The clonotype was recovered from a woman aged 25 to 39 who had recovered from COVID-19. Written as DNA, the CDR3 is TGTGCCATCGGGGCGGGGATCCTCTACAATGAGCAGTTCTTC. It yields the protein CAIGAGILYNEQFF.